What follows are 21 T cell receptor beta chains derived from one specimen sequenced in a study of control samples from healthy donors and cancer patients. Some clones are missing from TCRdb's copy, which holds only in-frame ones; the method was immunoSEQ multiplex PCR. The sample yields 130,000 to 150,000 clones, around 92% seen once. Sequenced: blood. Receptors originate from a man aged 25-45 years in good health.

This chain uses TRBV18 with TRBJ2-3, with D uncertain. This CDR3 region has 15 residues. CDR1 is KGHSH and CDR2 is LQKENI in the germline V gene. V was pared by 2 bases and J by 5 bases, with 14 bases between. The CDR3 DNA reads TGTGCCAGCTCACCAGGGCCTCAGTACGGAGATACGCAGTATTTT. Protein sequence: CASSPGPQYGDTQYF.

The rearrangement uses TRBV29-1 and TRBJ2-3; D may be TRBD2 (6 bases). Germline-derived CDR1 and CDR2 are SQVTM and ANQGSEA. The ends were cut back, 3 bases at V and 3 bases at J, with 19 bases in the middle. The CDR3 has 16 amino acids. In DNA, the CDR3 is TGCAGCGTTGATCTGGGGCGGGGTGGGTCTACAGATACGCAGTATTTT. Protein sequence: CSVDLGRGGSTDTQYF.

V usage is TRBV5-4 and J usage is TRBJ2-7; 9 bases are a match to TRBD1. This CDR3 region has 16 residues. The V gene end was trimmed by 3 bases and the J gene end by 2 bases; junction bases not matched to a gene: 9. Germline lookup yields CDR1 SGHNT and CDR2 YYREEE (reference sequence). The chain's CDR3 is CASSSNPTGGTYEQYF. The DNA of the CDR3 is TGTGCCAGCAGCTCCAACCCGACAGGGGGGACCTACGAGCAGTACTTC.

The chain joins TRBV5-1 to TRBJ2-1; 7 positions agree with TRBD1. There are 14 residues in the CDR3. Germline values: CDR1 SGHRS, CDR2 YFSETQ. Trimming took 0 bases from V and 12 from J; bases not matched to a gene: 9. In nucleotides, the CDR3 is TGCGCCAGCAGCTTGGCCTGGACAGGAGGATTGCAGTTCTTC. Translated, it gives CASSLAWTGGLQFF.

V is TRBV19 and J is TRBJ1-2, with D possibly matching TRBD1 (5 bases). The germline V gene has CDR1 LNHDA and CDR2 SQIVND (reference sequence). Trimming took 6 bases from V and 4 from J, leaving 15 bases between them. The CDR3 runs 14 residues. The CDR3 loop is CASSPPGGGYGYTF. In DNA form, the CDR3 reads TGTGCCAGTAGCCCTCCCGGGGGGGGCTATGGCTACACCTTC.

This chain connects TRBV6-2 or TRBV6-3 to TRBJ1-1; D is ambiguous. Trimming removed 4 bases from V and 0 bases from J, with 6 bases in between. CDR3 length: 13 residues. Per germline, CDR1 MNHEY and CDR2 SVGEGT. The CDR3 protein is CASSSFMNTEAFF. CDR3 DNA: TGTGCCAGCAGTTCGTTCATGAACACTGAAGCTTTCTTT.

This chain joins TRBV3-1 (or the pseudogene TRBV3-2) and TRBJ1-6; no clear D gene. V lost 2 bases to trimming and J lost 3 bases, with 11 bases between them. The germline V gene has CDR1 LGHDT and CDR2 YNNKEL (reference sequence). The CDR3 extends over 16 amino acids. The DNA of the CDR3 is TGTGCCAGCAGCCAAAACCCGGGAAACTATAATTCACCCCTCCACTTT. Translation: CASSQNPGNYNSPLHF.

This clone was recorded only once. The rearrangement joins TRBV7-2 to TRBJ2-7; 9 bases agree with TRBD1. CDR1 SGHTA and CDR2 FQGNSA come from the germline V gene. This CDR3 has 15 residues. The trim removed 3 bases at V and 3 bases at J, leaving 6 bases unmatched. The CDR3 sequence: CASSFFTGGFYEQYF. CDR3 coding DNA: TGTGCCAGCAGCTTTTTCACAGGGGGCTTCTACGAGCAGTACTTC.

The genes are TRBV9 and TRBJ2-3, with 15 bases matching TRBD2. Trimming took 0 bases from V and 4 from J; bases not matched to a gene: 0. The length of the CDR3 is 16 residues. From germline, CDR1 is SGDLS and CDR2 YYNGEE. The CDR3 loop reads CASSVGTSGGADTQYF. Here the CDR3 DNA reads TGTGCCAGCAGCGTAGGGACTAGCGGGGGGGCAGATACGCAGTATTTT.

The chain couples TRBV6-6 to TRBJ1-1; unclear D gene. Between the trimmed V and J ends, which lost 2 bases and 6 bases, there was a span of 13 bases. CDR1 MNHNY and CDR2 SVGAGI come from the germline V gene (reference sequence). The CDR3 runs to 14 residues. In nucleotides, the CDR3 is TGTGCCAGCAGTTACCGGGCGGGGATAGCTGAAGCTTTCTTT. It codes for CASSYRAGIAEAFF.

This clone was counted between two and nine times. The chain joins TRBV2 to TRBJ1-1, with 9 bases that match TRBD1. V was pared by 6 bases and J by 1 base, with 6 bases of the junction left unmatched. The CDR3 loop spans 15 amino acids. Germline CDR1 and CDR2: SNHLY and FYNNEI. CDR3 protein: CASSAWTGENTEAFF. CDR3 bases: TGTGCCAGCAGCGCCTGGACAGGGGAGAACACTGAAGCTTTCTTT.

The chain is built from TRBV6-1 and TRBJ1-1; D call uncertain. CDR3 size: 14 residues. Germline loops: CDR1 MNHNS, CDR2 SASEGT. V was clipped by 3 bases and J by 1 base, with 9 bases between them. The CDR3 loop is CASSDQTWNTEAFF. CDR3 DNA sequence: TGTGCCAGCAGTGACCAGACTTGGAACACTGAAGCTTTCTTT.

This chain uses TRBV6-5 with TRBJ1-2; D is unresolved. Germline-derived CDR1 and CDR2 are MNHEY and SVGAGI. Trimming stripped 0 bases from V and 7 bases from J, with 18 bases between. The CDR3 contains 16 residues. The CDR3 loop is CASSYSSVSGSGGYTF. The CDR3 coding sequence is TGTGCCAGCAGTTACTCATCCGTCTCGGGGAGCGGTGGCTACACCTTC.

V gene TRBV7-9 combines with J gene TRBJ1-5, with a possible D match to TRBD1 (5 bases). Trimming shortened V by 4 bases and J by 6 bases, and 13 bases separated the two germline ends. This CDR3 has 14 residues. CDR1 is SEHNR and CDR2 is FQNEAQ in the germline V gene (reference sequence). The DNA for the CDR3 is TGTGCCAGCAGCTCGGGGGGTAACGGTCAGCCCCAGCATTTT. It encodes CASSSGGNGQPQHF.

The V call is TRBV18, the J call TRBJ1-4, with D perhaps TRBD1 (6 bases). The CDR3 is 16 amino acids. The V and J ends lost 2 bases and 2 bases respectively, with 12 bases between them. Germline lookup yields CDR1 KGHSH and CDR2 LQKENI. The CDR3 DNA reads TGTGCCAGCTCACCAAAAACAGGGTCGACTAATGAAAAACTGTTTTTT. This encodes CASSPKTGSTNEKLFF. Combining the CDR3 with reference TRBV18 and TRBJ1-4 gives the whole variable domain NAGVMQNPRHLVRRRGQEARLRCSPMKGHSHVYWYRQLPEEGLKFMVYLQKENIIDESGMPKERFSAEFPKEGPSILRIQQVVRGDSAAYFCASSPKTGSTNEKLFFGSGTQLSVL.

The chain carries TRBV28 and TRBJ1-2; 9 bases match TRBD1. The CDR3 has 14 residues. Germline values: CDR1 MDHEN, CDR2 SYDVKM. V trimming: 6 bases; J trimming: 5 bases; junction bases outside the gene matches: 7. CDR3 loop: CASRVDRGGYGYTF. DNA for the CDR3: TGTGCCAGCAGGGTGGACAGGGGAGGGTATGGCTACACCTTC.

The chain recombines TRBV7-9 with TRBJ1-6, with 12 bases lining up with TRBD1. CDR3 length equals 14 residues. The V and J ends lost 4 bases and 10 bases, in that order; junction bases with no gene match: 2. Germline lookup yields CDR1 SEHNR and CDR2 FQNEAQ (reference sequence). In DNA form, the CDR3 reads TGTGCCAGCAGCTCGGGGACAGGGGGCTCACCCCTCCACTTT. This codes for CASSSGTGGSPLHF.

The gene calls are TRBV4-1 and TRBJ2-1; D uncertain. Germline CDR1 reads MGHRA; CDR2 reads YSYEKL. The V gene lost 0 bases and the J gene lost 6 bases, with 3 bases spanning the gap. The CDR3 is 12 amino acids. CDR3 in DNA: TGCGCCAGCAGCCAAGAGACCAATGAGCAGTTCTTC. It codes for CASSQETNEQFF.

This chain connects TRBV6-5 to TRBJ2-1, with TRBD2 as a possible D gene (5 bases). V dropped 11 bases and J dropped 0 bases, with 14 bases sitting between them. This CDR3 contains 14 residues. Germline V CDR1 and CDR2: MNHEY, SVGAGI. CDR3 region: CASGVLSSYNEQFF. CDR3 nucleotides: TGTGCCTCCGGGGTCCTGAGCTCCTACAATGAGCAGTTCTTC.

The rearrangement joins TRBV29-1 to TRBJ1-1; unclear D gene. The germline V gene has CDR1 SQVTM and CDR2 ANQGSEA. The CDR3 has 12 residues. V was shortened by 4 bases and J by 0 bases, with 6 bases between the two germline ends. The CDR3 sequence: CSVGHMNTEAFF. DNA of the CDR3: TGCAGCGTTGGACACATGAACACTGAAGCTTTCTTT.

The V gene is TRBV5-6, the J gene TRBJ1-3; D not certain. Per germline, CDR1 SGHDT and CDR2 YYEEEE. CDR3 length equals 15 residues. Trimming pared 7 bases from V and 2 bases from J, leaving 16 bases between. The CDR3 DNA reads TGTGCCAGCCAACAAATCGGGGAAACTGGAAACACCATATATTTT. Its translation is CASQQIGETGNTIYF.